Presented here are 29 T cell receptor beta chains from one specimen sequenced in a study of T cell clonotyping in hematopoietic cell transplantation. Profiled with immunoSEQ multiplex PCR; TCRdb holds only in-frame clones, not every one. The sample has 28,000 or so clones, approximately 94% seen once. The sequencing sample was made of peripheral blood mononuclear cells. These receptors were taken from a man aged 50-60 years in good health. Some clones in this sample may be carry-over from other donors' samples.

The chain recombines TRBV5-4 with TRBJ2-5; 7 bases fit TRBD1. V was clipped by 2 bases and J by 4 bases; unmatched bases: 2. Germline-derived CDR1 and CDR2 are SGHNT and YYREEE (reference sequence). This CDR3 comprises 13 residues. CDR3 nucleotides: TGTGCCAGCAGCTTACAGGGGAGAGAGACCCAGTACTTC. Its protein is CASSLQGRETQYF.

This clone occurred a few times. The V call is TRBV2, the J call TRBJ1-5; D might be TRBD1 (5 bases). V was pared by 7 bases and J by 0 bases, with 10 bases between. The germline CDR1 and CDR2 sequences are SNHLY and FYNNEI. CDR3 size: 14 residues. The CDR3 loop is CASTTTDSNQPQHF. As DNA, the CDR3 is TGTGCCAGCACCACGACAGATAGCAATCAGCCCCAGCATTTT.

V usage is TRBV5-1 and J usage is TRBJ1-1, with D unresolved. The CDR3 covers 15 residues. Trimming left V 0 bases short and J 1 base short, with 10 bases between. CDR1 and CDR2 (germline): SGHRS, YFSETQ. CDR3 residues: CASSLVGHQNTEAFF. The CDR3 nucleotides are TGCGCCAGCAGCTTGGTAGGTCACCAGAACACTGAAGCTTTCTTT.

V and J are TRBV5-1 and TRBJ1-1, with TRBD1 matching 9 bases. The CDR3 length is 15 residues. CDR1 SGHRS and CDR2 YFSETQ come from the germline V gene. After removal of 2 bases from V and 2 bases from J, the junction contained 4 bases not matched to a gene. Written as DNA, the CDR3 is TGCGCCAGCAGCTTACAGGGGGCAGTAAACACTGAAGCTTTCTTT. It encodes CASSLQGAVNTEAFF.

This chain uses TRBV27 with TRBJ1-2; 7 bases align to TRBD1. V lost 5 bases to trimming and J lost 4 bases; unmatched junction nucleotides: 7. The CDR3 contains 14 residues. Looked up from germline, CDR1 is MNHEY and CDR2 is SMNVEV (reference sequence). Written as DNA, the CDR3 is TGTGCCAGCAGTGACTCCGGGACAGTCTATGGCTACACCTTC. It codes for CASSDSGTVYGYTF.

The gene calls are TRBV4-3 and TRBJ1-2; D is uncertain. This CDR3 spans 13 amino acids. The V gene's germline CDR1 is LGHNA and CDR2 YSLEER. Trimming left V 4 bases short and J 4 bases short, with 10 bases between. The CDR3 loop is CASSRSDFYGYTF. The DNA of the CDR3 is TGCGCCAGCAGCCGGTCGGACTTCTATGGCTACACCTTC.

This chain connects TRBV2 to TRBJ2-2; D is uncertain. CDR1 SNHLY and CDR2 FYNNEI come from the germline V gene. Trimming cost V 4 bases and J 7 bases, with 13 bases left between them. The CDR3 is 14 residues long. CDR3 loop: CASSGMIGVGELFF. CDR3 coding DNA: TGTGCCAGCAGTGGTATGATTGGAGTCGGGGAGCTGTTTTTT. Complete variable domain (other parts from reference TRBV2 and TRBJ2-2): EPEVTQTPSHQVTQMGQEVILRCVPISNHLYFYWYRQILGQKVEFLVSFYNNEISEKSEIFDDQFSVERPDGSNFTLKIRSTKLEDSAMYFCASSGMIGVGELFFGEGSRLTVL.

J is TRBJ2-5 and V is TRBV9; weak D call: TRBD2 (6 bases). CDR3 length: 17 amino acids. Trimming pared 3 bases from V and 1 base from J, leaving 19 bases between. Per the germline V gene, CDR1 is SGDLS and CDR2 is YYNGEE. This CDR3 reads CASSETDGTEFQETQYF. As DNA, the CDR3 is TGTGCCAGCAGCGAAACCGACGGGACTGAATTCCAAGAGACCCAGTACTTC.

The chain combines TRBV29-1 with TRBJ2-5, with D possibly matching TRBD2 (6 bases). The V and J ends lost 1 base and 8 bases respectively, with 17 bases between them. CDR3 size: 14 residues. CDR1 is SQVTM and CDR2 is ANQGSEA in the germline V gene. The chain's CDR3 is CSVEAVEGRLTQYF. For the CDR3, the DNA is TGCAGCGTTGAAGCGGTGGAGGGCCGACTAACCCAGTACTTC.

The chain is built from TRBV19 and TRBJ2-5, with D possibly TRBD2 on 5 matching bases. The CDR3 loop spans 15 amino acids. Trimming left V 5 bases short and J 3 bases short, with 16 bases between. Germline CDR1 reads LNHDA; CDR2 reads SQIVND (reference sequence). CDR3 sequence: CASSPLTGVKETQYF. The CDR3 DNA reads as TGTGCCAGTAGTCCTCTAACCGGGGTCAAAGAGACCCAGTACTTC.

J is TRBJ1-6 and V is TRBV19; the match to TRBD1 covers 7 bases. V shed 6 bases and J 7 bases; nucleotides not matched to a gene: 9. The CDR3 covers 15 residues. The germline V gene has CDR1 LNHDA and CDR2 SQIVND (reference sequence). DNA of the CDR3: TGTGCCAGTAGAGTAGCCGGGACAGACAATTCACCCCTCCACTTT. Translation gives CASRVAGTDNSPLHF.

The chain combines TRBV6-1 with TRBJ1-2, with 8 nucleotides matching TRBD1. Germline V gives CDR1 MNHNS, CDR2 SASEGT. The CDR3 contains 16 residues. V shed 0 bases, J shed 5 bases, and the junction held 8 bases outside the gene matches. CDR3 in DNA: TGTGCCAGCAGTGAAGCGAAGAGACAGGGGCATTATGGCTACACCTTC. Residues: CASSEAKRQGHYGYTF.

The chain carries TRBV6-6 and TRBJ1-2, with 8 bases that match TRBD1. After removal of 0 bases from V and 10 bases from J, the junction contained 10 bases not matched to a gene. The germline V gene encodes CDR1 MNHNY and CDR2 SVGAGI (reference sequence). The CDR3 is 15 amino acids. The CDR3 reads CASSYSGTAGGDYTF. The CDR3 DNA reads TGTGCCAGCAGTTACTCGGGGACGGCAGGGGGCGACTACACCTTC.

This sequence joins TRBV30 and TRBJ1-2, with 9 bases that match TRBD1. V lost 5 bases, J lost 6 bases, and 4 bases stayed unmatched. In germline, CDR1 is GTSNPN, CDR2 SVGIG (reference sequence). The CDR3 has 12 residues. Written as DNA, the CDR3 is TGTGCCTGGTATAGGGACAGGGATGGCTACACCTTC. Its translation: CAWYRDRDGYTF.

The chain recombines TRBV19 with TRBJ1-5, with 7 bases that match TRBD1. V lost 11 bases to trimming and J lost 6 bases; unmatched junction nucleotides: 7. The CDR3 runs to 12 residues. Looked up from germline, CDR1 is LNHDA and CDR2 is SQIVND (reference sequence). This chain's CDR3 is CAAGQVPQPQHF. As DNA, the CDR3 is TGTGCCGCAGGACAGGTTCCTCAGCCCCAGCATTTT.

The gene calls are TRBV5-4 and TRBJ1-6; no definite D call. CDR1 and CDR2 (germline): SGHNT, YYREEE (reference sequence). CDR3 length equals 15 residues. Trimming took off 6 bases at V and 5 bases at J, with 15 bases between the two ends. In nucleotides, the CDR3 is TGTGCCAGCACCGTAACAGAGCCCGATAATTCACCCCTCCACTTT. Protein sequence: CASTVTEPDNSPLHF.

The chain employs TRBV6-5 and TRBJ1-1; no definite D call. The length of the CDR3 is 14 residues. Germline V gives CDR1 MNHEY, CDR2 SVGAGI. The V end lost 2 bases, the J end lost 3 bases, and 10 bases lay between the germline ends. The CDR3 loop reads CASSYGYKDTEAFF. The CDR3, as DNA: TGTGCCAGCAGTTACGGTTATAAGGACACTGAAGCTTTCTTT.

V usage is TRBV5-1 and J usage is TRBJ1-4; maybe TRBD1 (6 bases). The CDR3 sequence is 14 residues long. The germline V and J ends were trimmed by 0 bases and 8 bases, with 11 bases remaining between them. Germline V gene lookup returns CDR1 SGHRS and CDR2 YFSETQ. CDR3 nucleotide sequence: TGCGCCAGCAGCTTGGGGCAGGGGAGGGAAAAACTGTTTTTT. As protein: CASSLGQGREKLFF.

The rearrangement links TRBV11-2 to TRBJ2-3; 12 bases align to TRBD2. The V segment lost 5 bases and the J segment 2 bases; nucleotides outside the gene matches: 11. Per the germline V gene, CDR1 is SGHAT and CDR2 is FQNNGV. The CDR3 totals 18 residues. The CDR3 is CASSAGLAGGRATDTQYF. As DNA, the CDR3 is TGTGCCAGCAGCGCGGGGCTAGCGGGGGGGCGCGCCACAGATACGCAGTATTTT.

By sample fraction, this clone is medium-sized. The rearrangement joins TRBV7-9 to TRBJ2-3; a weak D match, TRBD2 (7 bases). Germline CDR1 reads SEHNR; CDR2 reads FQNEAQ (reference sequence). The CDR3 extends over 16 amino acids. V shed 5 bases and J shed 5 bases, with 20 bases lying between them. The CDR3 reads CASSTGWGGPQDTQYF. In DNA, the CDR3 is TGTGCCAGCAGCACGGGATGGGGGGGGCCGCAAGATACGCAGTATTTT.

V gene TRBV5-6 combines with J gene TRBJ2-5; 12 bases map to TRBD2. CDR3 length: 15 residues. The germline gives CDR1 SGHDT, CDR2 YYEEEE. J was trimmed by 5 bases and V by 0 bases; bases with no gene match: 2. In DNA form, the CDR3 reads TGTGCCAGCAGCTTGGGACTAGCGGGGGCGGAGACCCAGTACTTC. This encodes CASSLGLAGAETQYF.

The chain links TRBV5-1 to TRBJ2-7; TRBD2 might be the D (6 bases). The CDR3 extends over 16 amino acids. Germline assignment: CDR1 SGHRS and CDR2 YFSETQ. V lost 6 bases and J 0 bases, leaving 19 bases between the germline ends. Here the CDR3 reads CASTSQSGSSSYEQYF. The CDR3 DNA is TGCGCCAGCACCTCCCAGAGCGGGTCAAGCTCCTACGAGCAGTACTTC.

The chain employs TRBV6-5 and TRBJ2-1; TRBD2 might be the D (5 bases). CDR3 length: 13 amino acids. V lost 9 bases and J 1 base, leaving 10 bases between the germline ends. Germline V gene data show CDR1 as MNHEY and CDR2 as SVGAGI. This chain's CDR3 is CASSEDSYNEQFF. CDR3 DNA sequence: TGTGCCAGTAGCGAGGATTCCTACAATGAGCAGTTCTTC.

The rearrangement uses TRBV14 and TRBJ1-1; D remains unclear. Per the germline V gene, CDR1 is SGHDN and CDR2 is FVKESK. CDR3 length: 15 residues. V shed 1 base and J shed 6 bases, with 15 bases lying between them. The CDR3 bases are TGTGCCAGCAGCCAAGGTCGGGGTAAGATCGCTGAAGCTTTCTTT. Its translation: CASSQGRGKIAEAFF.

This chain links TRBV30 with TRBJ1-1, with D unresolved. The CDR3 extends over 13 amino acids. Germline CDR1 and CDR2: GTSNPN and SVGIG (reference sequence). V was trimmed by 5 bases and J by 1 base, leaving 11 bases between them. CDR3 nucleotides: TGTGCCTGGGAAGCGGGGTGGAACACTGAAGCTTTCTTT. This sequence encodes CAWEAGWNTEAFF.

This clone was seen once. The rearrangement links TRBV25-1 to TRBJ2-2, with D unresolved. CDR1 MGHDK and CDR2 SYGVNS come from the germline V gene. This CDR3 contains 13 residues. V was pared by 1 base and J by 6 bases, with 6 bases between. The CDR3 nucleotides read TGTGCCAGCAGTGAATTTACCTCCGGGGAGCTGTTTTTT. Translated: CASSEFTSGELFF.

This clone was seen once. The CDR3 loop is CASGPQGYYEQYF. The CDR3 DNA reads TGTGCCAGTGGACCACAGGGTTACTACGAGCAGTACTTC. The V call is TRBV19, the J call TRBJ2-7; perhaps TRBD1 as D (6 bases). Trimming pared 8 bases from V and 3 bases from J, leaving 14 bases between. This CDR3 region has 13 residues. The germline V gene encodes CDR1 LNHDA and CDR2 SQIVND (reference sequence).

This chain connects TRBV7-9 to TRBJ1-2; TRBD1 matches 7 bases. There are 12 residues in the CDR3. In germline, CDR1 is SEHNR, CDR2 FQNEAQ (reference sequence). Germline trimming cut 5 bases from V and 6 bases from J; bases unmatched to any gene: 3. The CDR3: CASSAQGDGYTF. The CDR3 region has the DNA TGTGCCAGCAGCGCCCAGGGGGATGGCTACACCTTC.

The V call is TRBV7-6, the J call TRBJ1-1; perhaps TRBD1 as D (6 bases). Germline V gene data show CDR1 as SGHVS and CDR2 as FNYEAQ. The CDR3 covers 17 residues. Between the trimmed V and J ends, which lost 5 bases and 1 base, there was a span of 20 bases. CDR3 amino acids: CASSNSGYRARNTEAFF. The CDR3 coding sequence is TGTGCCAGCAGCAACTCGGGGTACAGGGCGAGGAACACTGAAGCTTTCTTT.